The 27 T cell receptor beta chains below all came from one sample that was sequenced in a study of metastatic and nonmetastatic thyroid tumors. MiXCR was used by TCRdb to re-call the PCR reads. The sample holds fewer than 40,000 clones, about 18% seen once. Patients were all untreated before their thyroid surgery. What was sequenced was blood. These TCRs come from a male donor with papillary thyroid cancer or a benign thyroid nodule (not recorded which). Some clones in this sample may be carry-over from other donors' samples.

Remarks on this clone: At one boundary the junction diverges from the germline segment, which might be a read error. CDR3 protein: CTSSLTLGQAHQPQHF. CDR3 DNA: TGCACCAGCAGCTTGACCCTGGGACAGGCCCATCAGCCCCAACATTTT. The chain employs TRBV5-1 and TRBJ1-5; TRBD1 matches 8 bases. Looked up from germline, CDR1 is SGHRS and CDR2 is YFSETQ. The CDR3 contains 16 residues.

This clone was observed many times. The CDR3 DNA reads TGTGCCAGCAGCTCATTCGATCAGCCCCAGCATTTT. It yields the protein CASSSFDQPQHF. The rearrangement uses TRBV7-9 and TRBJ1-5; D gene unclear. CDR3 length equals 12 residues. Trimming cost V 4 bases and J 5 bases, with 6 bases left between them. CDR1 and CDR2 from the germline V gene are SEHNR and FQNEAQ (reference sequence).

This clone was picked up many times. The chain uses TRBV6-1 and TRBJ1-3; D is unresolved. The CDR3 has 15 amino acids. Deletions cut 2 bases from V and 5 bases from J, with 13 bases between. CDR1 is MNHNS and CDR2 is SASEGT in the germline V gene. This CDR3 reads CASSERAGSRNTIYF. CDR3 sequence (DNA): TGTGCCAGCAGTGAAAGGGCAGGCTCGAGAAACACCATATATTTT.

This clone showed up many times. This chain connects TRBV24-1 to TRBJ2-7; 9 bases agree with TRBD1. V was clipped by 4 bases and J by 3 bases; unmatched bases: 3. Looked up from germline, CDR1 is KGHDR and CDR2 is SFDVKD. The CDR3 sequence is 14 residues long. The CDR3 nucleotides read TGTGCCACCAGTGACCCGACAGGGGGCTACGAGCAGTACTTC. This encodes CATSDPTGGYEQYF.

At least ten counts were recorded for this clone. The same CDR3 is also encoded by other DNA sequences in this sample. This chain connects TRBV10-1 to TRBJ2-3; TRBD2 agrees at 14 bases. The CDR3 sequence is 15 residues long. Germline lookup yields CDR1 WNHNN and CDR2 SYGVQD (reference sequence). Trimming removed 4 bases from V and 11 bases from J; junction bases left unmatched: 8. CDR3 protein: CASSANRLAGGRQYF. The CDR3, as DNA: TGCGCCAGCAGTGCGAACCGACTAGCGGGGGGGCGGCAGTATTTT.

This clone was detected ten times or more. This chain connects TRBV20-1 to TRBJ2-3; D call uncertain. The length of the CDR3 is 13 residues. The germline CDR1 and CDR2 sequences are DFQATT and SNEGSKA (reference sequence). V lost 6 bases, J lost 0 bases, and 10 bases lay in between. This chain's CDR3 is CSARLTSTDTQYF. CDR3 DNA sequence: TGCAGTGCCAGACTGACTAGCACAGATACGCAGTATTTT.

To note about this clone: At one of its ends the junction is not consistent with the germline gene, which may arise from a read error. The rearrangement joins TRBV6-9 to TRBJ2-3, with D possibly called TRBD1 or TRBD2 (5 bases each). This CDR3 region has 13 residues. The germline CDR1 and CDR2 sequences are MNHGY and SVAAGI. The CDR3 bases are TGCGCCAGCAGTCCCGGGACGGTGGATACGCAGTATTTT. It yields the protein CASSPGTVDTQYF.

This clone has at least ten counts. The CDR3 DNA reads as TGTGCCAGCAGTGCCCCCGGGGGGGGGTCCTACGAGCAGTACTTC. Its translation is CASSAPGGGSYEQYF. The chain is built from TRBV28 and TRBJ2-7; 8 bases are a match to TRBD2. Trimming at V came to 5 bases and at J to 1 base, leaving 7 bases not matched to a gene. Germline V gene lookup returns CDR1 MDHEN and CDR2 SYDVKM. This CDR3 is 15 amino acids long. The complete variable domain, with remaining parts taken from reference TRBV28 and TRBJ2-7, reads DVKVTQSSRYLVKRTGEKVFLECVQDMDHENMFWYRQDPGLGLRLIYFSYDVKMKEKGDIPEGYSVSREKKERFSLILESASTNQTSMYLCASSAPGGGSYEQYFGPGTRLTVT.

This clone occurred many times. The chain joins TRBV6-1 to TRBJ2-1; D not resolved. The germline V gene has CDR1 MNHNS and CDR2 SASEGT. V lost 2 bases to trimming and J lost 4 bases, with 9 bases between them. The CDR3 has 14 residues. The CDR3 DNA reads TGTGCCAGCAGTGAAAGGGATCCGTACAATGAGCAGTTCTTC. Translated, it gives CASSERDPYNEQFF.

V and J are TRBV6-1 and TRBJ2-6; 8 bases match TRBD1. Germline V gene lookup returns CDR1 MNHNS and CDR2 SASEGT. V trimming: 5 bases; J trimming: 2 bases; junction bases outside the gene matches: 5. CDR3 size: 16 residues. CDR3 coding DNA: TGTGCCAGCAGTAAGGACAGGGAGGCTGGGGCCAACGTCCTGACTTTC. Translated, it gives CASSKDREAGANVLTF.

This clone was counted many times. The rearrangement joins TRBV19 to TRBJ2-3; D gene ambiguous. The CDR3 consists of 13 residues. The germline V and J ends were trimmed by 6 bases and 2 bases, with 9 bases remaining between them. Germline values: CDR1 LNHDA, CDR2 SQIVND (reference sequence). The CDR3 DNA follows: TGTGCCAGTAGGTACAGAGACACAGATACGCAGTATTTT. Its translation is CASRYRDTDTQYF.

This chain uses TRBV7-2 with TRBJ1-6; D perhaps matches TRBD1 (6 bases). Germline CDR1 and CDR2: SGHTA and FQGNSA. Trimming took off 0 bases at V and 9 bases at J, with 15 bases between the two ends. This CDR3 region has 16 residues. The chain's CDR3 is CASSLAYRVECSPLHF. The CDR3 bases are TGTGCCAGCAGCTTAGCGTACAGGGTCGAATGTTCACCCCTCCACTTT. The whole variable domain, remainder taken from reference TRBV7-2 and TRBJ1-6, is GAGVSQSPSNKVTEKGKDVELRCDPISGHTALYWYRQSLGQGLEFLIYFQGNSAPDKSGLPSDRFSAERTGGSVSTLTIQRTQQEDSAVYLCASSLAYRVECSPLHFGNGTRLTVT.

This clone was seen many times. The gene calls are TRBV20-1 and TRBJ2-3, with 8 bases that match TRBD1. This CDR3 has 15 amino acids. CDR1 is DFQATT and CDR2 is SNEGSKA in the germline V gene (reference sequence). The V and J ends lost 0 bases and 13 bases, in that order; junction bases with no gene match: 15. CDR3: CSAREVTGGPKNEYF. The CDR3 DNA is TGCAGTGCTAGAGAGGTAACAGGGGGACCCAAAAACGAGTATTTT.

The chain uses TRBV6-9 and TRBJ1-5, with 7 bases aligning to TRBD1. Trimming removed 1 base from V and 10 bases from J; junction bases left unmatched: 10. The length of the CDR3 is 15 residues. Looked up from germline, CDR1 is MNHGY and CDR2 is SVAAGI. As DNA, the CDR3 is TGTGCCAGCAGTTATTTAGGGGGCGCGGGGCATCCCCAGCATTTT. The encoded protein is CASSYLGGAGHPQHF.

This clone came up many times. V is TRBV18 and J is TRBJ2-1, with TRBD1 matching over 8 bases. CDR1 and CDR2 (germline): KGHSH, LQKENI. J was trimmed by 2 bases and V by 6 bases; bases with no gene match: 9. The CDR3 totals 16 residues. This CDR3 reads CASSQPGQGPYNEQFF. The CDR3 nucleotides are TGTGCCAGCTCCCAACCCGGACAGGGCCCCTACAATGAGCAGTTCTTC.

This clone was counted ten times or more. V gene TRBV12-3 or TRBV12-4 combines with J gene TRBJ2-1; the D is unclear. The V end was cut by 2 bases, the J end by 8 bases, with 10 bases between. The length of the CDR3 is 13 residues. The CDR3 protein is CASSLSSGDEQFF. The DNA of the CDR3 is TGTGCCAGCAGTTTATCCTCGGGCGATGAGCAGTTCTTC.

The genes are TRBV20-1 and TRBJ2-1; maybe TRBD2 (6 bases). CDR1 is DFQATT and CDR2 is SNEGSKA in the germline V gene (reference sequence). Trimming shortened V by 0 bases and J by 10 bases, and 16 bases separated the two germline ends. The CDR3 length is 14 residues. This CDR3 is CSARELAGHVEQFF. The CDR3 DNA reads as TGCAGTGCTAGAGAACTAGCTGGGCATGTAGAGCAGTTCTTC.

Many counts were recorded for this clone. Germline is not matched at one junction end, which may reflect a read error. The chain links TRBV18 to TRBJ2-5; 9 bases match TRBD2. The CDR3 loop spans 16 amino acids. Germline lookup yields CDR1 KGHSH and CDR2 LQKENI. The CDR3 region is CASSPPASGDQETQYF. Written as DNA, the CDR3 is TGTGCCAGCTCACCACCGGCTAGCGGGGACCAGGAGACCCAGTACTTC.

This chain connects TRBV5-1 to TRBJ2-6; 11 positions agree with TRBD1. Losses at the gene ends were 4 bases for V and 3 bases for J; bases not matched to a gene: 15. Germline CDR1 is SGHRS and CDR2 is YFSETQ. The CDR3 covers 20 residues. In nucleotides, the CDR3 is TGCGCCAGCAGCACCCATAGGCCGGGACAGGGGGTGAATGGGGCCAACGTCCTGACTTTC. Protein sequence: CASSTHRPGQGVNGANVLTF.

This clone was seen ten or more times. V gene TRBV7-2 combines with J gene TRBJ2-3, with D maybe TRBD2 (5 bases). The CDR3 has 17 amino acids. V lost 4 bases, J lost 4 bases, and 21 bases lay in between. Germline V gene data show CDR1 as SGHTA and CDR2 as FQGNSA. This chain's CDR3 is CASSSRAYPEGADTQYF. The CDR3 nucleotides are TGTGCCAGCAGCTCCCGGGCGTACCCAGAGGGCGCAGATACGCAGTATTTT.

The chain carries TRBV27 and TRBJ2-1, with 8 bases matching TRBD2. The germline gives CDR1 MNHEY, CDR2 SMNVEV (reference sequence). This CDR3 region has 16 residues. V lost 5 bases to trimming and J lost 8 bases; unmatched junction nucleotides: 14. CDR3: CASSPRSSGCLDEQFF. CDR3 sequence (DNA): TGTGCCAGCAGTCCCCGATCTAGCGGGTGTTTGGATGAGCAGTTCTTC.

This chain joins TRBV6-4 and TRBJ2-1; D tentatively reads TRBD1 or TRBD2 (5 bases each). CDR3 length: 15 residues. From germline, CDR1 is MRHNA and CDR2 SNTAGT. V was shortened by 4 bases and J by 1 base, with 11 bases between the two germline ends. The CDR3 nucleotides are TGTGCCAGCAGTGTGCATGGGGGTTCCTACAATGAGCAGTTCTTC. Translation gives CASSVHGGSYNEQFF.

This clone was counted many times. Here the CDR3 reads CASSQGDRDPGNTIYF. The CDR3 region has the DNA TGCGCCAGCAGCCAAGGGGACAGGGACCCTGGAAACACCATATATTTT. This sequence joins TRBV4-1 and TRBJ1-3, with 9 bases fitting TRBD1. Losses at the gene ends were 1 base for V and 2 bases for J; bases not matched to a gene: 3. The V gene's germline CDR1 is MGHRA and CDR2 YSYEKL. The length of the CDR3 is 16 residues.

The chain couples TRBV11-1 to TRBJ2-7; no clear D. This CDR3 region has 15 residues. Germline V gene sequence: CDR1 SGHAT, CDR2 FQDESV (reference sequence). Trimming removed 3 bases at V and 0 bases at J, with 12 bases between. Here the CDR3 DNA reads TGTGCCAGCAGCTTCCGGTGGTCGCACTCCTACGAGCAGTACTTC. The encoded protein is CASSFRWSHSYEQYF.

This clone was recorded many times. The CDR3 here is CASSVVGGGDTDTQYF. DNA for the CDR3: TGTGCCAGCAGCGTAGTCGGCGGGGGGGACACAGATACGCAGTATTTT. The V gene is TRBV9, the J gene TRBJ2-3; TRBD2 agrees at 9 bases. The CDR3 consists of 16 residues. J gave up 2 bases and V 0 bases, and 4 bases lay outside the gene matches. Germline CDR1 is SGDLS and CDR2 is YYNGEE.

There are many counts of this clone. This sequence joins TRBV6-2 or TRBV6-3 and TRBJ2-1; 8 bases match TRBD2. Trimming removed 5 bases from V and 8 bases from J; junction bases left unmatched: 11. From germline, CDR1 is MNHEY and CDR2 SVGEGT. CDR3 size: 15 residues. The CDR3 sequence is CASSTAGLEWYEQFF. The DNA for the CDR3 is TGTGCCAGCAGTACCGCGGGACTAGAGTGGTATGAGCAGTTCTTC.

This clone came up many times. In nucleotides, the CDR3 is TGTGCCAGCAGTGCAGCAGCGGGAGGTTTAGATGAGCAGTTCTTC. It codes for CASSAAAGGLDEQFF. V gene TRBV6-4 combines with J gene TRBJ2-1, with TRBD2 matching over 9 bases. CDR1 MRHNA and CDR2 SNTAGT come from the germline V gene. V lost 4 bases, J lost 8 bases, and 9 bases stayed unmatched. The length of the CDR3 is 15 residues.